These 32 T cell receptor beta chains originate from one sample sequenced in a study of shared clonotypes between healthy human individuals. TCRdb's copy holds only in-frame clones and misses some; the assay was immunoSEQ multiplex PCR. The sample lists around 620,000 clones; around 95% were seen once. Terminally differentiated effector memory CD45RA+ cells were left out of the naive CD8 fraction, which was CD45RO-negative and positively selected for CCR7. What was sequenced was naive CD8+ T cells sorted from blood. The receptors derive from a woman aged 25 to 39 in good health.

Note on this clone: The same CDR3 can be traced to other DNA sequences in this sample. The CDR3: CAWSVGGTYEQYF. The CDR3 nucleotides read TGTGCCTGGAGTGTTGGAGGGACCTACGAGCAGTACTTC. The chain combines TRBV30 with TRBJ2-5; maybe TRBD2 (6 bases). The J call may be wrong; the DNA end is better matched by TRBJ2-7. This CDR3 contains 13 residues. Germline V CDR1 and CDR2: GTSNPN, SVGIG (reference sequence).

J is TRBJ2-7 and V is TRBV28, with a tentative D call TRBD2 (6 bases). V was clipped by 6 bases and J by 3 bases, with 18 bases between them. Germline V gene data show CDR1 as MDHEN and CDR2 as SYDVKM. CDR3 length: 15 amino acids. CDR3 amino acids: CASSTPGTSSYEQYF. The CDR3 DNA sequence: TGTGCCAGCAGCACCCCCGGGACTTCCAGCTACGAGCAGTACTTC. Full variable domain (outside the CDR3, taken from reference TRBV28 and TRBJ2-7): DVKVTQSSRYLVKRTGEKVFLECVQDMDHENMFWYRQDPGLGLRLIYFSYDVKMKEKGDIPEGYSVSREKKERFSLILESASTNQTSMYLCASSTPGTSSYEQYFGPGTRLTVT.

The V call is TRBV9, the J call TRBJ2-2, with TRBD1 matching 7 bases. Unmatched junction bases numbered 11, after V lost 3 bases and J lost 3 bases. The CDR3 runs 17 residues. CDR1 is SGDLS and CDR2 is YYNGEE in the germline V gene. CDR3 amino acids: CASSASPDRVDTGELFF. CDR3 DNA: TGTGCCAGCAGCGCGAGCCCCGACAGGGTGGACACCGGGGAGCTGTTTTTT.

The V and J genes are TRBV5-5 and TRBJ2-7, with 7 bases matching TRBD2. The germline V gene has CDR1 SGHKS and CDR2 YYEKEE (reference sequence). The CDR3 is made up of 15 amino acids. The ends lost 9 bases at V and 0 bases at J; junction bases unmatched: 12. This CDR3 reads CATQTGLAVSYEQYF. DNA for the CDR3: TGTGCCACCCAAACTGGTCTAGCGGTCTCCTACGAGCAGTACTTC.

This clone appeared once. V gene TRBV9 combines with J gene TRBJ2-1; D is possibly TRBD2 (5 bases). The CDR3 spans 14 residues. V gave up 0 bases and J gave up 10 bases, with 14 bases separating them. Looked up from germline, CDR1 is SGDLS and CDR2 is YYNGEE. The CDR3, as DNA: TGTGCCAGCAGCGTAGGGAGGCTCGTAGACGAGCAGTTCTTC. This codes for CASSVGRLVDEQFF.

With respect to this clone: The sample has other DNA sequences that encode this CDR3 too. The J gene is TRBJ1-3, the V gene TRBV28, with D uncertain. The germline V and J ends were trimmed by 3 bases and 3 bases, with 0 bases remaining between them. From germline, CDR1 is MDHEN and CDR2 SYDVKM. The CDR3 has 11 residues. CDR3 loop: CASSFGNTIYF. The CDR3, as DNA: TGTGCCAGCAGTTTTGGAAACACCATATATTTT. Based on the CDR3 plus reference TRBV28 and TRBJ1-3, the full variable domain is DVKVTQSSRYLVKRTGEKVFLECVQDMDHENMFWYRQDPGLGLRLIYFSYDVKMKEKGDIPEGYSVSREKKERFSLILESASTNQTSMYLCASSFGNTIYFGEGSWLTVV.

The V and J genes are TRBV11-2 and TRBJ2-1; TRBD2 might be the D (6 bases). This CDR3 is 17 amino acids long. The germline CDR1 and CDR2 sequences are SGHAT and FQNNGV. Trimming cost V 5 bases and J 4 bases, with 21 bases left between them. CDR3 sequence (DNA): TGTGCCAGCAGCCTATACTACCCTCAGGGACTGTACAATGAGCAGTTCTTC. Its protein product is CASSLYYPQGLYNEQFF. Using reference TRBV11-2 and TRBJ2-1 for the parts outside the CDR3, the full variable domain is EAGVAQSPRYKIIEKRQSVAFWCNPISGHATLYWYQQILGQGPKLLIQFQNNGVVDDSQLPKDRFSAERLKGVDSTLKIQPAKLEDSAVYLCASSLYYPQGLYNEQFFGPGTRLTVL.

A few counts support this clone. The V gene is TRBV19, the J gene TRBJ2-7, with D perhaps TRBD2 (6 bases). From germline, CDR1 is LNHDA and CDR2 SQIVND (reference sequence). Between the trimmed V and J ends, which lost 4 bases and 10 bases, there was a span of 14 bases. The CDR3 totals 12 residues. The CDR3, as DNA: TGTGCCAGTAGTAGCCCGTCCGGGAGACAGTACTTC. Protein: CASSSPSGRQYF.

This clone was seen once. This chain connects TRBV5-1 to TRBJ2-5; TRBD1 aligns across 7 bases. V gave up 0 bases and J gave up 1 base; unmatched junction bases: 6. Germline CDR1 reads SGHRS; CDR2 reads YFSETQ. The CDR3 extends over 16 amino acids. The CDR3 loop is CASSLGGTELQETQYF. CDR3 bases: TGCGCCAGCAGCTTGGGGGGGACAGAGCTCCAAGAGACCCAGTACTTC.

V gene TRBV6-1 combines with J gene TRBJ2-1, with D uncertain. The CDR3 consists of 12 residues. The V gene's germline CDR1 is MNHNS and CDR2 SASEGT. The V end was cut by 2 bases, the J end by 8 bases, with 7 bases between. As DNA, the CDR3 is TGTGCCAGCAGTGAAATAGGTCATGAGCAGTTCTTC. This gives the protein CASSEIGHEQFF.

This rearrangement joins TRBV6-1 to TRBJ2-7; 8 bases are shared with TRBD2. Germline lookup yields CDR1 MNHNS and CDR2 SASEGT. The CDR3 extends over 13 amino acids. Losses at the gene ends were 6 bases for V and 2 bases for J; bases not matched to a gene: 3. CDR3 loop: CASRAGVTYEQYF. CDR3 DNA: TGTGCCAGCAGAGCGGGAGTAACCTACGAGCAGTACTTC.

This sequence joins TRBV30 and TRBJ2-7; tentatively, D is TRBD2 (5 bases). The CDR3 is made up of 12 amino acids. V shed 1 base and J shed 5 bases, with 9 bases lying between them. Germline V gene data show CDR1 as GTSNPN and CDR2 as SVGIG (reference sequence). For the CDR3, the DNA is TGTGCCTGGAGTGCCCAGGAGGACGAGCAGTACTTC. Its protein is CAWSAQEDEQYF.

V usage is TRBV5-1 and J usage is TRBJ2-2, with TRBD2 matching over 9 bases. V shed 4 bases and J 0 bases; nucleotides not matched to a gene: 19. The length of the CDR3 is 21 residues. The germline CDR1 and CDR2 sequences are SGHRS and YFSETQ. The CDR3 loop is CASSLRMASGNNRANTGELFF. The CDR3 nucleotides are TGCGCCAGCAGCCTCCGAATGGCTAGCGGGAATAATCGCGCGAACACCGGGGAGCTGTTTTTT.

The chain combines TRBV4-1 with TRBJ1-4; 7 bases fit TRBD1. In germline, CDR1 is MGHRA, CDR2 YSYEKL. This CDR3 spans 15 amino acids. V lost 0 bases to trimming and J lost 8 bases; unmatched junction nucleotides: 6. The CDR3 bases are TGCGCCAGCAGCCAAGACCCCGTCAGGGGGGAAAAACTGTTTTTT. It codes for CASSQDPVRGEKLFF.

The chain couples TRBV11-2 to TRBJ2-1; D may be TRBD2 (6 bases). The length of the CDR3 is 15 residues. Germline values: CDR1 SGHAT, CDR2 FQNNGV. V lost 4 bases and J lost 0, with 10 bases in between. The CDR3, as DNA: TGTGCCAGCAGCTCCGGGAGAAGCTCCTACAATGAGCAGTTCTTC. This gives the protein CASSSGRSSYNEQFF.

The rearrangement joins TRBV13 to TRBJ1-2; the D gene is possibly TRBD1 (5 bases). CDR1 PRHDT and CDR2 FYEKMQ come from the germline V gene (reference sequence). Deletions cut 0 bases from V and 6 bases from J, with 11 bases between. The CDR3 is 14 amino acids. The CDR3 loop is CASSLGTGGHGYTF. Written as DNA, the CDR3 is TGTGCCAGCAGCTTAGGTACAGGTGGGCATGGCTACACCTTC.

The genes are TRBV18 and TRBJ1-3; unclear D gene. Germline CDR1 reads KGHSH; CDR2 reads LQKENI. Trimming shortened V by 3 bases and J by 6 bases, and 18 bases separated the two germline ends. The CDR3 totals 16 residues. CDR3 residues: CASSPNPPRETNTIYF. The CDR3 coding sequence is TGTGCCAGCTCACCGAATCCGCCTAGGGAGACAAACACCATATATTTT.

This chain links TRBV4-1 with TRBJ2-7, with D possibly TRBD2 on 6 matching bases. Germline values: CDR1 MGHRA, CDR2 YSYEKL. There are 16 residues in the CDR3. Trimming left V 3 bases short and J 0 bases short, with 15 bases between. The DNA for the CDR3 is TGCGCCAGCAGCCATTCCAGGGTCGGGAGCTCCTACGAGCAGTACTTC. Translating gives CASSHSRVGSSYEQYF.

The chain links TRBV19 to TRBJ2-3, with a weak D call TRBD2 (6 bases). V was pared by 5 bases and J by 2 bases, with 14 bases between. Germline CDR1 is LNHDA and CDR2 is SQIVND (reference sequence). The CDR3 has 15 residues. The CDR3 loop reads CASSVKTDYTDTQYF. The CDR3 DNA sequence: TGTGCCAGTAGTGTCAAGACGGACTACACAGATACGCAGTATTTT.

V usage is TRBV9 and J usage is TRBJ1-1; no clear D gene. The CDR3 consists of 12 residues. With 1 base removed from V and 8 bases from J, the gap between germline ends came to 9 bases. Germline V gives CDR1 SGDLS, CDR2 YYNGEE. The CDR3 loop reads CASSVSGSEAFF. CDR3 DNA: TGTGCCAGCAGCGTATCCGGGAGCGAAGCTTTCTTT.

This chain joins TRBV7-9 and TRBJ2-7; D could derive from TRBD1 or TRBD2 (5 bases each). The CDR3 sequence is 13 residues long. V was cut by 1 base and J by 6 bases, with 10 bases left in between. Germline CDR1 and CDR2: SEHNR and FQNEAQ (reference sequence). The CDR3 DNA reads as TGTGCCAGCAGCTTAGAGACAGAGGGCGAGCAGTACTTC. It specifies CASSLETEGEQYF.

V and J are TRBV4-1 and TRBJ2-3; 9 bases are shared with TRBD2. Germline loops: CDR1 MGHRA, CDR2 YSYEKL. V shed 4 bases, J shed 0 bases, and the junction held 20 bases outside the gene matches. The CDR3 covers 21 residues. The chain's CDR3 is CASSPTKGGSGSSGSTDTQYF. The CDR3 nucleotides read TGCGCCAGCAGCCCAACAAAGGGTGGTAGCGGGAGTTCGGGTAGCACAGATACGCAGTATTTT.

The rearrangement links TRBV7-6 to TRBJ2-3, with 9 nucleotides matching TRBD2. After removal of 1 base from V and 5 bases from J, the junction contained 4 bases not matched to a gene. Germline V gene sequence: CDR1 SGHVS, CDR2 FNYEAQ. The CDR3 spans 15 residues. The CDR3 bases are TGTGCCAGCAGCTTAGTGCGGGAGGGACTAGATACGCAGTATTTT. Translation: CASSLVREGLDTQYF.

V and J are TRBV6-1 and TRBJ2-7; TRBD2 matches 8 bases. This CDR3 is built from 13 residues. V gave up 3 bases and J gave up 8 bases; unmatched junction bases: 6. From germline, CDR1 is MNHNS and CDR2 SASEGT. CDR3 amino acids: CASSDSGKAKQYF. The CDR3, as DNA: TGTGCCAGCAGTGATAGCGGGAAGGCCAAGCAGTACTTC.

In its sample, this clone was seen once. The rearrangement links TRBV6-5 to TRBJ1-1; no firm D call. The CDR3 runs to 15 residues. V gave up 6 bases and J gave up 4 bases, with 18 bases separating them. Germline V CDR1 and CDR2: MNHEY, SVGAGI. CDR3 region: CASSPSSGLGTEAFF. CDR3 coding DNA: TGTGCCAGCAGCCCCAGTTCAGGTCTTGGCACTGAAGCTTTCTTT.

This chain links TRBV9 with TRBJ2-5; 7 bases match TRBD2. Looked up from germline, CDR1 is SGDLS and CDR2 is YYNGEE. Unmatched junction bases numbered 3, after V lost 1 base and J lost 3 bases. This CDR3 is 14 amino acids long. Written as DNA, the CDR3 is TGTGCCAGCAGCGTATACGGGGGGAAAGAGACCCAGTACTTC. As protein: CASSVYGGKETQYF.

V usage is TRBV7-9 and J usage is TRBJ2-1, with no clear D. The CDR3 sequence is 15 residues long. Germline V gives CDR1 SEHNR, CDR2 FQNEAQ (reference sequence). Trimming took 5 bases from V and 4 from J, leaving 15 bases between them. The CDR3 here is CASSPSSTAYNEQFF. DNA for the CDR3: TGTGCCAGCAGCCCGTCCTCTACTGCTTACAATGAGCAGTTCTTC. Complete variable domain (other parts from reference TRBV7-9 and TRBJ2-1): DTGVSQNPRHKITKRGQNVTFRCDPISEHNRLYWYRQTLGQGPEFLTYFQNEAQLEKSRLLSDRFSAERPKGSFSTLEIQRTEQGDSAMYLCASSPSSTAYNEQFFGPGTRLTVL.

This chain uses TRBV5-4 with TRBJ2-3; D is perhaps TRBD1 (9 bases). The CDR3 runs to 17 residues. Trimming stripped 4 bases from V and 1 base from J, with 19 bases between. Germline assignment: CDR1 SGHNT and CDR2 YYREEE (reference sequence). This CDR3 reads CASSGTGFGRGTDTQYF. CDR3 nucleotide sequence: TGTGCCAGCAGCGGGACAGGGTTCGGGAGGGGCACAGATACGCAGTATTTT.

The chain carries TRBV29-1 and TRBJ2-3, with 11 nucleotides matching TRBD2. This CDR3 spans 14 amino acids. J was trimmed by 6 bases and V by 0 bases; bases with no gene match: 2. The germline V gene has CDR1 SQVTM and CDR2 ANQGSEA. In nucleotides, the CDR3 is TGCAGCGTTGAAGAGACTAGCGGGATTGATACGCAGTATTTT. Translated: CSVEETSGIDTQYF.

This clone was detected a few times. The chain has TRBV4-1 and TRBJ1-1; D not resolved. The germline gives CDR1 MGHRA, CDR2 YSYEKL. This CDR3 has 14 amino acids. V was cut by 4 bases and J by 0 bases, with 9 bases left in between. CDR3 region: CASSPNQVNTEAFF. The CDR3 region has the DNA TGCGCCAGCAGCCCGAATCAGGTGAACACTGAAGCTTTCTTT.

In DNA form, the CDR3 reads TGTGCCATCAGTGAGTCCCCGGGTGAGGGACTAGCGGGAGTCTATGAGCAGTTCTTC. Protein product: CAISESPGEGLAGVYEQFF. The chain links TRBV10-3 to TRBJ2-1; TRBD2 matches 14 bases. Germline CDR1 and CDR2: ENHRY and SYGVKD. The CDR3 contains 19 residues. J lost 8 bases, V lost 0 bases, and 12 bases had no gene match.

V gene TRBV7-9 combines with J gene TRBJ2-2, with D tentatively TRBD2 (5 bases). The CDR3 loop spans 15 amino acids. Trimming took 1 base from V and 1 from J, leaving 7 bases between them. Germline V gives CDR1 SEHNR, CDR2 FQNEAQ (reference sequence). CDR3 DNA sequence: TGTGCCAGCAGCTTAGGAGGGTGGAACACCGGGGAGCTGTTTTTT. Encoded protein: CASSLGGWNTGELFF.